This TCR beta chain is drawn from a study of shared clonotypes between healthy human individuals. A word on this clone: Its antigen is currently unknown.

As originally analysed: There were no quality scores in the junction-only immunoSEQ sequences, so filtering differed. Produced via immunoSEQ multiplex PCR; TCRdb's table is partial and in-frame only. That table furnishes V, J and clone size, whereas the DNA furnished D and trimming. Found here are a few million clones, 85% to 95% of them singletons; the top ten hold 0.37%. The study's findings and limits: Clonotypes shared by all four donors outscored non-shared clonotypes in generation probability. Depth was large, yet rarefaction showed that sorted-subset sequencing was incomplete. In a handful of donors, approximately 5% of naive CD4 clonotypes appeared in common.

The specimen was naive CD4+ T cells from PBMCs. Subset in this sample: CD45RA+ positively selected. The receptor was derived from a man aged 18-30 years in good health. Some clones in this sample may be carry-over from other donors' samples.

The DNA of the CDR3 is TGTGCCACATCGGGGGGCGGGAGTGGGTCCTACAATGAGCAGTTCTTC. It translates to CATSGGGSGSYNEQFF. The gene calls are TRBV19 and TRBJ2-1, with a tentative D call TRBD2 (7 bases). The CDR3 is made up of 16 amino acids. With 10 bases removed from V and 1 base from J, the gap between germline ends came to 20 bases. Germline V gives CDR1 LNHDA, CDR2 SQIVND (reference sequence).